This T cell receptor beta chain was profiled in a study of Tregs in tolerant kidney transplant recipients. At the level of the study: The nonmyeloablative bone marrow transplants came from related graft donors, with transient mixed chimerism.

Notes on the study in general: Few patients were studied, so findings need validation in larger groups. Tolerant patients' donor-specific Tregs expanded beyond overall Tregs, suggesting antigen-driven growth.

Comments on this clone: No antigen is known for it.

Thawed PBMCs were rested overnight at 37°C with around 180 IU/ml IL-2 before regulatory T cell sorting. The V gene end was trimmed by 0 bases and the J gene end by 0 bases; junction bases not matched to a gene: 3. The CDR3 consists of 17 residues. Looked up from germline, CDR1 is SGHTA and CDR2 is FQGNSA. Libraries were prepared by immunoSEQ multiplex PCR; TCRdb keeps only in-frame clonotypes and omits some of them. The sample has 55,000 to 80,000 clones; less than 98% are singletons. The gene calls are TRBV7-2 and TRBJ2-3; 10 positions agree with TRBD2. This TCR was recovered from a human donor who received a combined kidney and bone marrow transplant. This sample comprised Tregs from blood, obtained before the transplant. The CDR3 sequence: CASSLAGLAPSTDTQYF. For the CDR3, the DNA is TGTGCCAGCAGCTTAGCGGGACTAGCGCCGAGCACAGATACGCAGTATTTT.